This T cell receptor beta chain appears in the sequencing data of a study of identical twins. TCRdb used MiXCR to reprocess the 5' RACE reads, holding one entry per CDR3 protein. The sample includes around 230,000 distinct CDR3 sequences, 9.4% seen only once; the top ten take 5.1%. Trimming took 3 bases from V and 5 from J; bases not matched to a gene: 7. Per the germline V gene, CDR1 is SGHRS and CDR2 is YFSETQ. This CDR3 has 15 amino acids. This clonotype was found many times. The sequenced sample was memory (CD45RO+) T cells sorted from blood. The origin of this receptor is a young woman in good health. V is TRBV5-1 and J is TRBJ1-4; 7 bases are a match to TRBD1. CDR3: CASSSWGQKNEKLFF. The CDR3 DNA reads TGCGCCAGCAGCTCTTGGGGACAGAAGAATGAAAAACTGTTTTTT.